This T cell receptor beta chain originates from a study of T cells after yellow fever vaccination. General study findings and limits: Researchers cautioned that FACS-sorted repertoires could harbor abundant clonotypes contaminating from the bulk population.

V was shortened by 7 bases and J by 7 bases, with 14 bases between the two germline ends. There are 14 residues in the CDR3. Germline values: CDR1 LGHDT, CDR2 YNNKEL (reference sequence). TCRdb reprocessed the 5' RACE reads with MiXCR, giving one entry per CDR3 protein. The data contain some 69,000 distinct CDR3 sequences, 5.5% to 7.5% of them singletons. By sample fraction, this clonotype is medium-sized. What it binds is unknown. The genes are TRBV3-1 and TRBJ1-6; D might be TRBD1 (5 bases). This TCR was sampled from a man younger than 35 who received the YFV17D yellow fever vaccine. This specimen consisted of CD4+ T cells sorted from PBMCs, obtained less than 16 days after the first yellow fever vaccination. Here the CDR3 DNA reads TGTGCCAGCACCCCGGGACGGGGGAATTCACCCCTCCACTTT. Encoded protein: CASTPGRGNSPLHF.